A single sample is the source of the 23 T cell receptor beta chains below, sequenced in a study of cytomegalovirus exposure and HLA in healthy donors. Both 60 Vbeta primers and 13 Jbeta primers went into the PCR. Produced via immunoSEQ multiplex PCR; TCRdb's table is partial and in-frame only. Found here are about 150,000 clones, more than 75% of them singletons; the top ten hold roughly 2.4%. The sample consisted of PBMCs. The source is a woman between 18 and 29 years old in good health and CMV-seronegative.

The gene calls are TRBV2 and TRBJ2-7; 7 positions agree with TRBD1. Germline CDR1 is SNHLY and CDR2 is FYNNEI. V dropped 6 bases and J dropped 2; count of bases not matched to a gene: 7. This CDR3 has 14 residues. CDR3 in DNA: TGTGCCAGCAGGACCACAGGGGTTGCCTACGAGCAGTACTTC. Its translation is CASRTTGVAYEQYF.

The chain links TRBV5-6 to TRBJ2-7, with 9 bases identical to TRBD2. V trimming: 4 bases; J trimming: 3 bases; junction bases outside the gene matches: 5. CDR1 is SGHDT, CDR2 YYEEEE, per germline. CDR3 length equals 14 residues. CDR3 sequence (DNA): TGTGCCAGCAGCGGACTAGCGAGGATCTACGAGCAGTACTTC. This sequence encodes CASSGLARIYEQYF.

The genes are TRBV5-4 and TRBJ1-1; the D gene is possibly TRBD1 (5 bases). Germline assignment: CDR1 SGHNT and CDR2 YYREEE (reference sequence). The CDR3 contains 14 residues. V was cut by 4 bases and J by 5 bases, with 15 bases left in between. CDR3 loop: CASSLDSKGTEAFF. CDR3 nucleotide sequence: TGTGCCAGCAGCCTCGACTCCAAGGGGACTGAAGCTTTCTTT.

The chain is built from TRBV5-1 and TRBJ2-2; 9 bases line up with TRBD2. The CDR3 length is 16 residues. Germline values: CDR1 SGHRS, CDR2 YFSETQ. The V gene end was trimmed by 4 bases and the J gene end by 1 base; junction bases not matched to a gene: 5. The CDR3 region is CASSRKTSGNTGELFF. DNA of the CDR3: TGCGCCAGCAGCCGGAAGACTAGCGGGAACACCGGGGAGCTGTTTTTT.

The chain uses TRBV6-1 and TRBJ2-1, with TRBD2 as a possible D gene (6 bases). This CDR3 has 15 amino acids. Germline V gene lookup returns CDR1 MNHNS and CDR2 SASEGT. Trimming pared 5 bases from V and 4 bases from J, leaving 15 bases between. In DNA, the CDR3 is TGTGCCAGCAGTAATCTGCTAGCGACATACAATGAGCAGTTCTTC. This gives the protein CASSNLLATYNEQFF.

The CDR3 protein is CASSVDDSPGELFF. DNA of the CDR3: TGTGCCAGCAGCGTAGATGATAGCCCCGGGGAGCTGTTTTTT. J is TRBJ2-2 and V is TRBV9; no clear D gene. Germline V gene data show CDR1 as SGDLS and CDR2 as YYNGEE. The germline V and J ends were trimmed by 0 bases and 6 bases, with 9 bases remaining between them. The length of the CDR3 is 14 residues.

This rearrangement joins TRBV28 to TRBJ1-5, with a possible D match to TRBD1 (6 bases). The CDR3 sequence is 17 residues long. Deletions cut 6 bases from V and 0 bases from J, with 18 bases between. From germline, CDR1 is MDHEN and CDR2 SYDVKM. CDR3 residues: CASSTLRPDSSNQPQHF. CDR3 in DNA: TGTGCCAGCAGCACATTAAGACCGGACAGTAGCAATCAGCCCCAGCATTTT.

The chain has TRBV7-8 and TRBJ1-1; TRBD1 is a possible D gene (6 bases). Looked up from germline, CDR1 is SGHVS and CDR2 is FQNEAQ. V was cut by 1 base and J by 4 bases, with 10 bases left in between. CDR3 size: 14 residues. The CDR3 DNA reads TGTGCCAGCAGCTTAGTGGGGGCCGGCACTGAAGCTTTCTTT. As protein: CASSLVGAGTEAFF.

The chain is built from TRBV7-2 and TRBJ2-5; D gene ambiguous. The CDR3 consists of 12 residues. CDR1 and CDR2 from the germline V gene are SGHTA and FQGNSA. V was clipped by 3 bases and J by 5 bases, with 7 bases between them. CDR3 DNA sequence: TGTGCCAGCAGCTTTTCCAGGGAGACCCAGTACTTC. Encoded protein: CASSFSRETQYF.

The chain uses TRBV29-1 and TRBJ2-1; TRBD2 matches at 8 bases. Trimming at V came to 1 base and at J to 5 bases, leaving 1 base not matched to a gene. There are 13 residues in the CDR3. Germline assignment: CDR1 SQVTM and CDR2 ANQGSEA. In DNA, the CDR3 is TGCAGCGTTGAAGTACTAGCGGACAATGAGCAGTTCTTC. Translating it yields CSVEVLADNEQFF.

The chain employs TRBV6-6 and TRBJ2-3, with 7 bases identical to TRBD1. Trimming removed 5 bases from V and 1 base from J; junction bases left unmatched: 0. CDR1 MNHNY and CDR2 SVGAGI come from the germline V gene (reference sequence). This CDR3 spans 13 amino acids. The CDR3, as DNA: TGTGCCAGCAGTGGACAGGGCACAGATACGCAGTATTTT. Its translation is CASSGQGTDTQYF.

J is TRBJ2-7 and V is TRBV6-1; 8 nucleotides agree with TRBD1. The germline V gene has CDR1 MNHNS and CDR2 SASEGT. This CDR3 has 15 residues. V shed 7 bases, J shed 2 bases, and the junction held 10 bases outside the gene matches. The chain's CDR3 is CASTPTGGPTYEQYF. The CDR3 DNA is TGTGCCAGCACCCCAACAGGGGGACCTACCTACGAGCAGTACTTC.

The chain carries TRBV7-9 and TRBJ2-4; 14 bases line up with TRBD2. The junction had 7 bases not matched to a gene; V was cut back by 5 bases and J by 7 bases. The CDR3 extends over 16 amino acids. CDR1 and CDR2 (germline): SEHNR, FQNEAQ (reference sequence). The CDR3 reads CASSPPGLAGDNIQYF. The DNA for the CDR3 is TGTGCCAGCAGCCCACCGGGACTAGCGGGAGACAACATTCAGTACTTC.

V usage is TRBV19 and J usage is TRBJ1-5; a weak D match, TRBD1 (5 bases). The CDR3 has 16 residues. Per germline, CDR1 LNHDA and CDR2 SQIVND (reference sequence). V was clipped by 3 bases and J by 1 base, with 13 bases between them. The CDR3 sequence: CASSMEGLRSNQPQHF. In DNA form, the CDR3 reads TGTGCCAGTAGTATGGAGGGACTTAGGAGCAATCAGCCCCAGCATTTT.

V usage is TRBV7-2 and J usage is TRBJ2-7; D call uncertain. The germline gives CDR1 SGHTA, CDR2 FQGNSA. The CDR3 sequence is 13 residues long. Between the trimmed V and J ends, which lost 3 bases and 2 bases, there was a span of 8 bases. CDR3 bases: TGTGCCAGCAGCTTTGTGCAGGCCTACGAGCAGTACTTC. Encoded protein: CASSFVQAYEQYF.

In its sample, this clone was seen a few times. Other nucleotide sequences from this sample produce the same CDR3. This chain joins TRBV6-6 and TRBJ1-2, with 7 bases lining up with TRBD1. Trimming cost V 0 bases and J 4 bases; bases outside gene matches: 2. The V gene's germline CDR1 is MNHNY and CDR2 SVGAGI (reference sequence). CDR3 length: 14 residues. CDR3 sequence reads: CASSYSAGGYGYTF. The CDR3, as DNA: TGTGCCAGCAGTTACTCAGCAGGGGGCTATGGCTACACCTTC.

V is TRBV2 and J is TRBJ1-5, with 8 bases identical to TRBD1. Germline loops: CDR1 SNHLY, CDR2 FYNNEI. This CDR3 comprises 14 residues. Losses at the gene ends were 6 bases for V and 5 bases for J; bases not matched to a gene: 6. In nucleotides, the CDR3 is TGTGCCAGCAGAATCGGACAGGGATATCAGCCCCAGCATTTT. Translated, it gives CASRIGQGYQPQHF.

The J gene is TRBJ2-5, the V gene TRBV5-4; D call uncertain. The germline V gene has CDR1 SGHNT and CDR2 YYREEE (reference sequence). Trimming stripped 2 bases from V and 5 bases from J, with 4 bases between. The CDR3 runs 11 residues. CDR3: CASSFEETQYF. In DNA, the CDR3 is TGTGCCAGCAGCTTTGAGGAGACCCAGTACTTC. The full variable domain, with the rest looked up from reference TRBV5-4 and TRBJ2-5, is ETGVTQSPTHLIKTRGQQVTLRCSSQSGHNTVSWYQQALGQGPQFIFQYYREEENGRGNFPPRFSGLQFPNYSSELNVNALELDDSALYLCASSFEETQYFGPGTRLLVL.

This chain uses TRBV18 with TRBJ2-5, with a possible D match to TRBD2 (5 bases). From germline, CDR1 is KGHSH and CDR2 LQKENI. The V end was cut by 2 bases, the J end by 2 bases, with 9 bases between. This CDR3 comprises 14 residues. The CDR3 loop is CASSPGRTQETQYF. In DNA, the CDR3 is TGTGCCAGCTCACCAGGGAGAACTCAAGAGACCCAGTACTTC.

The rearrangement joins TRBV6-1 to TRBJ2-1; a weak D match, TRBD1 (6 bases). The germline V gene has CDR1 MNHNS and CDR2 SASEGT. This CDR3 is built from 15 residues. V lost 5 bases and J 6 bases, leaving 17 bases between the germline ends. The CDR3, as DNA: TGTGCCAGCAGTTTACAGGGTAAGAGATTCAATGAGCAGTTCTTC. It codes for CASSLQGKRFNEQFF.

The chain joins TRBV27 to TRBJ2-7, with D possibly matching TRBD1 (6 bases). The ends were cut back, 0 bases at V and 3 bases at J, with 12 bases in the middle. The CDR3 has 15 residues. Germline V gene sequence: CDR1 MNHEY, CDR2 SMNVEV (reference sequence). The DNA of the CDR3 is TGTGCCAGCAGTTTATCGTGGACAGCTGTCTACGAGCAGTACTTC. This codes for CASSLSWTAVYEQYF.

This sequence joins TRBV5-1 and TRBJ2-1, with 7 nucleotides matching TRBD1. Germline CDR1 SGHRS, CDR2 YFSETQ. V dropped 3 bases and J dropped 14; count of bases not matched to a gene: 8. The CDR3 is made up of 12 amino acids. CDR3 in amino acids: CASSSPPGGKFF. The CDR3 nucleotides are TGCGCCAGCAGCTCCCCCCCAGGGGGTAAGTTCTTC.

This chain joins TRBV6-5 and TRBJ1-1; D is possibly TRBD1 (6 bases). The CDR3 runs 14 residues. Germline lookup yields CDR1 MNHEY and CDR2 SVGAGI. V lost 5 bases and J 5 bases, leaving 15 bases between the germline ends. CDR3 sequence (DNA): TGTGCCAGCAGTGAATGGGAGGGGGGTACTGAAGCTTTCTTT. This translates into CASSEWEGGTEAFF.